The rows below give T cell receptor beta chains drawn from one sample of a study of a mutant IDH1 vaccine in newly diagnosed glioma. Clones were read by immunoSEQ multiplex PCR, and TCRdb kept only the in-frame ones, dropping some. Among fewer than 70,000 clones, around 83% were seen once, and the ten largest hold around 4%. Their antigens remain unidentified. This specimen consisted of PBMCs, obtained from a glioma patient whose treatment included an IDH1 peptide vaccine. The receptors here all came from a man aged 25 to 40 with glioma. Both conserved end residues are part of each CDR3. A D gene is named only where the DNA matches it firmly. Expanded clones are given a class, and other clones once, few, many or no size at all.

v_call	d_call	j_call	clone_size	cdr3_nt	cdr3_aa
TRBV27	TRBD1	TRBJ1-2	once	TGTGCCAGCAATCCGGGACAGGGGGCGTGGGATGGCTACACCTTC	CASNPGQGAWDGYTF
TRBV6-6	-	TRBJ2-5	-	TGTGCCAGCACCCCTCAGGGGCAGGGGGAGACCCAGTACTTC	CASTPQGQGETQYF
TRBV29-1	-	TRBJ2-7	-	TGCAGCGTTGAAGGCCAGGCCTACGAGCAGTACTTC	CSVEGQAYEQYF
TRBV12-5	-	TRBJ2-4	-	TGTGCTAGTGGTTTAGCCAAAAACATTCAGTACTTC	CASGLAKNIQYF
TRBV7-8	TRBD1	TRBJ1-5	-	TGTGCCAGCAGCGCCCCGGACAGGGATAGCAATCAGCCCCAGCATTTT	CASSAPDRDSNQPQHF
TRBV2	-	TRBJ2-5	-	TGTGCCAGCAGTGAAGACTTGTACCAAGAGACCCAGTACTTC	CASSEDLYQETQYF
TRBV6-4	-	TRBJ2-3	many	TGTGCCAGCAGTGACTCGACTAGCACAGATACGCAGTATTTT	CASSDSTSTDTQYF
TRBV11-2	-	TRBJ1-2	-	TGTGCCAGCAGCTTGAACGGATACTATGGCTACACCTTC	CASSLNGYYGYTF
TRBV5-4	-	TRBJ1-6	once	TGTGCCAGCAGTCGAACAGCGAACACGAATTCACCCCTCCACTTT	CASSRTANTNSPLHF
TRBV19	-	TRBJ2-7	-	TGTGCCAGTAGTAATCCGGAGAGGACAGCCAGCTACGAGCAGTACTTC	CASSNPERTASYEQYF
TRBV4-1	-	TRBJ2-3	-	TGCGCCAGCAGCCATATAGGGGATACGCAGTATTTT	CASSHIGDTQYF
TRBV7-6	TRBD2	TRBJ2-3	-	TGTGCCAGCAGCTTAGCGGAGGGAGGGGCAACAGATACGCAGTATTTT	CASSLAEGGATDTQYF
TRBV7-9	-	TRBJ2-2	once	TGTGCCAGCAGCTTACCTGGTCAGGGTATCTACACCGGGGAGCTGTTTTTT	CASSLPGQGIYTGELFF
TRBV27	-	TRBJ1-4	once	TGTGCCAGCAGACGGTCAGGGAAGATAGAAAAACTGTTTTTT	CASRRSGKIEKLFF
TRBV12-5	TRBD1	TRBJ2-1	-	TGTGCTAGTGGACCCGGGACAGGGGGCGACTACAATGAGCAGTTCTTC	CASGPGTGGDYNEQFF
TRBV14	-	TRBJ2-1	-	TGTGCCAGCAGCACGGGGCCAACTTTTAACTACAATGAGCAGTTCTTC	CASSTGPTFNYNEQFF
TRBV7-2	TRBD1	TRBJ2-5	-	TGTGCCAGCAGCCCTAACAGGGGACAAGAGACCCAGTACTTC	CASSPNRGQETQYF
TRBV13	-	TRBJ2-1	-	TGTGCCAGCAGCTCGCGGGACAGCCGAAATGAGCAGTTCTTC	CASSSRDSRNEQFF
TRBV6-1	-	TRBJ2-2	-	TGTGCCAGCAGGTTTAACGCAGCGAACACCGGGGAGCTGTTTTTT	CASRFNAANTGELFF
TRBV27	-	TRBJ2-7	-	TGTGCCAGCACCCCGTTGGGGGGGGGCGGCAACGAGCAGTACTTC	CASTPLGGGGNEQYF
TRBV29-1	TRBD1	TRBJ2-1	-	TGCAGCGCCGGAAAAGGGACAGGCCTCTACAATGAGCAGTTCTTC	CSAGKGTGLYNEQFF
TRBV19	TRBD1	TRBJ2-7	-	TGTGCCAGTAAAATTTCCGGGACAGGGTTATACGAGCAGTACTTC	CASKISGTGLYEQYF
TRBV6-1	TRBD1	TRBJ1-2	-	TGTGCCAGCAGTGTCGTCTCGACAGGGCGAGTCTTATTAGGCTACACCTTC	CASSVVSTGRVLLGYTF
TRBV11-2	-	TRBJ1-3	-	TGTGCCAGCAGCTTAGATTTTGGAAACACCATATATTTT	CASSLDFGNTIYF
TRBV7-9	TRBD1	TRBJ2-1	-	TGTGCCAGCAGCACCAGGGACAGGGGGCATGGTGAGCAGTTCTTC	CASSTRDRGHGEQFF
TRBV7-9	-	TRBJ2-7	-	TGTGCCAGCAGCCCCTCCGCACTTTACGAGCAGTACTTC	CASSPSALYEQYF
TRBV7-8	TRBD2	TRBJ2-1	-	TGTGCCAGCAGCTTAGAACTAGCGGGGGGGAATGAGCAGTTCTTC	CASSLELAGGNEQFF
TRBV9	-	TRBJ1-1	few	TGTGCCAGCAGCGTTTATGGGGGGGCAATGGGAATGAACACTGAAGCTTTCTTT	CASSVYGGAMGMNTEAFF
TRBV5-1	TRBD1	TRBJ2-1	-	TGCGCCAGCAGCACTGGACAGGGACCCTACAATGAGCAGTTCTTC	CASSTGQGPYNEQFF
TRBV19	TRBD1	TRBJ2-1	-	TGTGCCAGTAGGCAGACAGGGACGGGTCACAATGAGCAGTTCTTC	CASRQTGTGHNEQFF
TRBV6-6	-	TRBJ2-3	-	TGTGCCAGCAGTTACTCGAGTTCAGATACGCAGTATTTT	CASSYSSSDTQYF
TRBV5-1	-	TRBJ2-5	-	TGCGCCAGCAGCTTGGGGGACTTTTCCTCGGGAGAGACCCAGTACTTC	CASSLGDFSSGETQYF
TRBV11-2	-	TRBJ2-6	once	TGTGCCAGCAGCCCCCTCTACTTCTCTGGGGCCAACGTCCTGACTTTC	CASSPLYFSGANVLTF
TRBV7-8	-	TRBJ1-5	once	TGTGCCAGCAGCTTAGAGAGGCCATCGGGGAGCAATCAGCCCCAGCATTTT	CASSLERPSGSNQPQHF
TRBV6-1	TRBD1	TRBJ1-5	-	TGTGCCAGTAGTGGGGGGACAGGGGGTTATCAGCCCCAGCATTTT	CASSGGTGGYQPQHF